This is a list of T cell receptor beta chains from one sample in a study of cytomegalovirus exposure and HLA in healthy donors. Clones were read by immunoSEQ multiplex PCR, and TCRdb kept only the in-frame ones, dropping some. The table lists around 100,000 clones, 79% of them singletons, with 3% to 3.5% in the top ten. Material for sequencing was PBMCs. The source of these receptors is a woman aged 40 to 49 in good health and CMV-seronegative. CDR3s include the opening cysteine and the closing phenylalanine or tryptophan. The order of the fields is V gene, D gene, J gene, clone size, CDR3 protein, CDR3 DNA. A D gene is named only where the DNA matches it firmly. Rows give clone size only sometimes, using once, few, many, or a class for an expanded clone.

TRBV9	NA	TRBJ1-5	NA	CASGAGGTNQPQHF	TGTGCCAGCGGAGCGGGGGGGACCAATCAGCCCCAGCATTTT
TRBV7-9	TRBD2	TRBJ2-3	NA	CASSPQAGGGPDTQYF	TGTGCCAGCAGCCCACAAGCGGGAGGAGGGCCGGATACGCAGTATTTT
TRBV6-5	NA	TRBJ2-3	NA	CASSLRGVTDTQYF	TGTGCCAGCAGCCTAAGAGGAGTCACAGATACGCAGTATTTT
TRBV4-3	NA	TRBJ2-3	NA	CASSYERRPGTDTQYF	TGCGCCAGCAGCTATGAACGGCGGCCCGGGACAGATACGCAGTATTTT
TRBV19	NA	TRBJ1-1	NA	CASSMGQINTEAFF	TGTGCCAGTAGTATGGGGCAGATAAACACTGAAGCTTTCTTT
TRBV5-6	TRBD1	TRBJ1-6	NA	CASSLGTGGSDSPLHF	TGTGCCAGCAGCCTGGGGACAGGGGGTAGTGATTCACCCCTCCACTTT
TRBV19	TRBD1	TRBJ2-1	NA	CASSQAGGIDNEQFF	TGTGCCAGTAGTCAGGCAGGGGGCATCGACAATGAGCAGTTCTTC
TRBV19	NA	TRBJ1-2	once	CASSILLTANYGYTF	TGTGCCAGTAGTATATTGTTGACAGCAAACTATGGCTACACCTTC
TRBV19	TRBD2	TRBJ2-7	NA	CASSLAGTTYEQYF	TGTGCCAGTAGCCTAGCGGGAACTACCTACGAGCAGTACTTC
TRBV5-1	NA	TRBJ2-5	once	CASFPSGVEETQYF	TGCGCCAGCTTCCCGTCTGGCGTGGAGGAGACCCAGTACTTC
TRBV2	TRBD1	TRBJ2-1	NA	CASIYDRGSYNEQFF	TGTGCCAGCATTTATGACAGGGGTTCCTACAATGAGCAGTTCTTC
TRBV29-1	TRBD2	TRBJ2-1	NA	CSVDPSGAYNEQFF	TGCAGCGTTGACCCTAGCGGGGCCTACAATGAGCAGTTCTTC
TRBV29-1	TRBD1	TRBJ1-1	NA	CSVGGTGAFSNTEAFF	TGCAGCGTTGGGGGGACAGGGGCTTTTTCAAACACTGAAGCTTTCTTT
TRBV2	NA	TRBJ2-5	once	CASSATRETQYF	TGTGCCAGCAGTGCGACACGGGAGACCCAGTACTTC
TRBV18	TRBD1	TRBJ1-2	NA	CASSGTGQGYGYTF	TGTGCCAGCTCAGGGACAGGGCAAGGCTATGGCTACACCTTC
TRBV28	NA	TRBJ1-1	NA	CASSKYRENTEAFF	TGTGCCAGCAGTAAGTACAGGGAAAACACTGAAGCTTTCTTT
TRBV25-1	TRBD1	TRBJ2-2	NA	CASSVDRGLPGELFF	TGTGCCAGCAGTGTGGACAGGGGGCTTCCCGGGGAGCTGTTTTTT
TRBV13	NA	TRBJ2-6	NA	CASSIRTAGANVLTF	TGTGCCAGCAGCATACGGACAGCTGGGGCCAACGTCCTGACTTTC
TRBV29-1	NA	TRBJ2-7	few	CSVVSEPTYEQYF	TGCAGCGTTGTGAGCGAACCAACCTACGAGCAGTACTTC
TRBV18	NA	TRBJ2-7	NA	CASSRTDIREQYF	TGTGCCAGCTCACGGACTGATATCCGGGAGCAGTACTTC
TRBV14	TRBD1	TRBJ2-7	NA	CASSQDRQGAGEQYF	TGTGCCAGCAGCCAAGATCGTCAGGGGGCGGGCGAGCAGTACTTC
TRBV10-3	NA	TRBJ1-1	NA	CAISAPPGYMNTEAFF	TGTGCCATCAGTGCTCCACCAGGGTACATGAACACTGAAGCTTTCTTT
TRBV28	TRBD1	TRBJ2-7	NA	CASSPPRQGFEQYF	TGTGCCAGCAGTCCCCCCCGACAGGGTTTCGAGCAGTACTTC
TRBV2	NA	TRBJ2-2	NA	CASSGDIGAAGELFF	TGTGCCAGCAGTGGGGACATTGGAGCGGCCGGGGAGCTGTTTTTT
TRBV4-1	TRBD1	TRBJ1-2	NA	CASSQDGDRVFSYGYTF	TGCGCCAGCAGCCAAGATGGGGACAGGGTCTTTAGCTATGGCTACACCTTC
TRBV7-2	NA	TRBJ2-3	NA	CASSLALPLTNTQYF	TGTGCCAGCAGCTTAGCGCTACCGCTCACTAATACGCAGTATTTT
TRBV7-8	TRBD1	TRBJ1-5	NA	CASSSADRAYYSNQPQHF	TGTGCCAGCAGCTCGGCAGACAGGGCTTACTATAGCAATCAGCCCCAGCATTTT
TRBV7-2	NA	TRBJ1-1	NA	CASSDPFYPTEAFF	TGTGCCAGCAGCGATCCTTTCTATCCCACTGAAGCTTTCTTT
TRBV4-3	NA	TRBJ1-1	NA	CASSQVHRVGEAFF	TGCGCCAGCAGCCAAGTTCACAGGGTCGGTGAAGCTTTCTTT
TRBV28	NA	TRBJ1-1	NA	CASSFSVNTEAFF	TGTGCCAGCAGTTTTTCGGTGAACACTGAAGCTTTCTTT
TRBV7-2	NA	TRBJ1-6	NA	CASSLDRNSPLRF	TGTGCCAGCAGCTTAGACAGGAATTCACCCCTCCGCTTT
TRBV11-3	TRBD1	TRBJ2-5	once	CASSRLTGDQETQYF	TGTGCCAGCAGTCGACTTACAGGGGATCAAGAGACCCAGTACTTC
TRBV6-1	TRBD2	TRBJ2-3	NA	CASSPVREGTDTQYF	TGTGCCAGCAGTCCCGTCCGGGAGGGCACAGATACGCAGTATTTT
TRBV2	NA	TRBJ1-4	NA	CASTPEGGTDEKLFF	TGTGCCAGCACCCCGGAGGGAGGGACGGATGAAAAACTGTTTTTT
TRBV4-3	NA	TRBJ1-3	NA	CASSQVREISGNTIYF	TGCGCCAGCAGCCAAGTACGGGAGATCTCTGGAAACACCATATATTTT
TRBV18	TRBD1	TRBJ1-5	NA	CASSPGLGDRAYLEPQHF	TGTGCCAGCTCACCAGGACTTGGGGACAGGGCCTATCTAGAGCCCCAGCATTTT
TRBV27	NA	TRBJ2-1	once	CASSLWGPSYNEQFF	TGTGCCAGCAGTTTATGGGGCCCCTCCTACAATGAGCAGTTCTTC
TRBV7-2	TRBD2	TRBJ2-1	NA	CASSLWTGGGNPEQFF	TGTGCCAGCAGCTTATGGACGGGGGGGGGCAATCCGGAGCAGTTCTTC
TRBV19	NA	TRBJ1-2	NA	CASSPPGGVYGYTF	TGTGCCAGTAGTCCCCCCGGAGGGGTCTATGGCTACACCTTC
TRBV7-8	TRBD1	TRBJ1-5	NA	CASSRGTADNQPQHF	TGTGCCAGCAGCCGCGGGACAGCAGACAATCAGCCCCAGCATTTT
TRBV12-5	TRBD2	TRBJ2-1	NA	CASGVAVAGDPNEQFF	TGTGCTAGTGGCGTGGCGGTAGCGGGGGACCCCAATGAGCAGTTCTTC
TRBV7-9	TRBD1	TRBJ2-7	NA	CASAGDRASSGEQYF	TGTGCCAGCGCTGGGGACAGGGCATCTTCCGGCGAGCAGTACTTC
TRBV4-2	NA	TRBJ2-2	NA	CASSLRGNTGELFF	TGTGCCAGCAGCCTGCGGGGGAACACCGGGGAGCTGTTTTTT
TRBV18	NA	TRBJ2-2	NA	CASSPYVADNTGELFF	TGTGCCAGCTCACCATACGTAGCGGATAACACCGGGGAGCTGTTTTTT
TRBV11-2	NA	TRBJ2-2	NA	CASSPRGSGTNTGELFF	TGTGCCAGCAGCCCCAGGGGTTCCGGAACGAACACCGGGGAGCTGTTTTTT
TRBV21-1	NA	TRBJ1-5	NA	CASSMGQKAPYSNQPQHF	TGTGCCAGCAGCATGGGACAGAAGGCCCCGTATAGCAATCAGCCCCAGCATTTT
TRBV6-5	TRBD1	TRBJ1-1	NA	CASSYTGTGDTEAFF	TGTGCCAGCAGTTACACCGGGACAGGGGACACTGAAGCTTTCTTT
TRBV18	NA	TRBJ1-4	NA	CASSPRATNEKLFF	TGTGCCAGCTCACCGAGGGCAACTAATGAAAAACTGTTTTTT
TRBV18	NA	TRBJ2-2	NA	CASSPPGTDHGELFF	TGTGCCAGCTCACCACCAGGGACTGACCACGGGGAGCTGTTTTTT
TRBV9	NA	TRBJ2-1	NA	CASSPQIADRYNEQFF	TGTGCCAGCAGCCCTCAGATAGCGGATCGGTACAATGAGCAGTTCTTC
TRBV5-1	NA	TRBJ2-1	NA	CASSLGGRSYNEQFF	TGCGCCAGCAGCTTGGGGGGGCGGTCCTACAATGAGCAGTTCTTC
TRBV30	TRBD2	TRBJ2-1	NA	CAGSGGLAEYYNEQFF	TGTGCCGGAAGCGGGGGACTAGCGGAGTACTACAATGAGCAGTTCTTC
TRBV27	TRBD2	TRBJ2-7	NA	CATKPWTSASYEQYF	TGTGCCACCAAGCCCTGGACTAGCGCGTCCTACGAGCAGTACTTC